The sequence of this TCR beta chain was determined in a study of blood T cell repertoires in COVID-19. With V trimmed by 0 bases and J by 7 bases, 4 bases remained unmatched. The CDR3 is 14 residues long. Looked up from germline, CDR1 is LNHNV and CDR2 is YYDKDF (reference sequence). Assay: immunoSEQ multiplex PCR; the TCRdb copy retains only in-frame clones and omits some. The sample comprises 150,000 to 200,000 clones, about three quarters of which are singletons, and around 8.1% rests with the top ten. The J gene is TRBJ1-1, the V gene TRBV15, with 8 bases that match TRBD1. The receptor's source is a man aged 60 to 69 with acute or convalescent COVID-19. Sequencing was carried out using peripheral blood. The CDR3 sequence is CATSRDSGTGEAFF. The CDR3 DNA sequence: TGTGCCACCAGCAGAGATTCAGGGACAGGTGAAGCTTTCTTT.